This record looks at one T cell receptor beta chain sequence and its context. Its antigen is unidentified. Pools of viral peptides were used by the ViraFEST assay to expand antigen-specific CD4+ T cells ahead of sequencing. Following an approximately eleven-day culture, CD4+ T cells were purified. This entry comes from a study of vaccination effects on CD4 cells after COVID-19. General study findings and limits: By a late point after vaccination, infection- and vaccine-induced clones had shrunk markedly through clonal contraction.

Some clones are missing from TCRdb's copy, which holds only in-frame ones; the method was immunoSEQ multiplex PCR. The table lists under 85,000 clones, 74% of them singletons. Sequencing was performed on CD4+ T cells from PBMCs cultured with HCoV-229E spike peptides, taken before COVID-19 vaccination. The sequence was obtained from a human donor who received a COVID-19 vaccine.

CDR3 protein: CASSPSPLRYNEQFF. In DNA form, the CDR3 reads TGTGCCAGCAGCCCGAGCCCCCTTCGGTACAATGAGCAGTTCTTC. The chain has TRBV7-3 and TRBJ2-1; unclear D gene. V gave up 5 bases and J gave up 4 bases, with 15 bases separating them. Germline-derived CDR1 and CDR2 are SGHTA and FQGTGA. CDR3 size: 15 residues. The full variable domain, rest sourced from reference TRBV7-3 and TRBJ2-1, is GAGVSQTPSNKVTEKGKYVELRCDPISGHTALYWYRQSLGQGPEFLIYFQGTGAADDSGLPNDRFFAVRPEGSVSTLKIQRTERGDSAVYLCASSPSPLRYNEQFFGPGTRLTVL.